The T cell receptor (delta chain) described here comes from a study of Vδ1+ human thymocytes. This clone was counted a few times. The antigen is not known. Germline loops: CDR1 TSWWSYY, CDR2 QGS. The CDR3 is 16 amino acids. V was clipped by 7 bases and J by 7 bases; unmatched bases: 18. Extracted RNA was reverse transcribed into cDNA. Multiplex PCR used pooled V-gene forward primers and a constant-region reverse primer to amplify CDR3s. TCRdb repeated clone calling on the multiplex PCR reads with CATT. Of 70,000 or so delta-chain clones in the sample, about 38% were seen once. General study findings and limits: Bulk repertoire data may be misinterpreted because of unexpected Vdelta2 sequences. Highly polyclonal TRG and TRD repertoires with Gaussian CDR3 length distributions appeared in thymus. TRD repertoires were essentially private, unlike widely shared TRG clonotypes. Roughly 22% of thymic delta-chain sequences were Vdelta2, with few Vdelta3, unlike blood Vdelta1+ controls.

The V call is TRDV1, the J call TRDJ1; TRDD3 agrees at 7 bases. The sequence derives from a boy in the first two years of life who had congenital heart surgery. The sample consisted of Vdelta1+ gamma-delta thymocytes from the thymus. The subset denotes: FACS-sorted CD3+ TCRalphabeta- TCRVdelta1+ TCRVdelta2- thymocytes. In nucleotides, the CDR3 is TGTGCTCTTGTAAGTCGGCTTTACTGGGGTGTTGGTAAACTCATCTTT. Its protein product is CALVSRLYWGVGKLIF.